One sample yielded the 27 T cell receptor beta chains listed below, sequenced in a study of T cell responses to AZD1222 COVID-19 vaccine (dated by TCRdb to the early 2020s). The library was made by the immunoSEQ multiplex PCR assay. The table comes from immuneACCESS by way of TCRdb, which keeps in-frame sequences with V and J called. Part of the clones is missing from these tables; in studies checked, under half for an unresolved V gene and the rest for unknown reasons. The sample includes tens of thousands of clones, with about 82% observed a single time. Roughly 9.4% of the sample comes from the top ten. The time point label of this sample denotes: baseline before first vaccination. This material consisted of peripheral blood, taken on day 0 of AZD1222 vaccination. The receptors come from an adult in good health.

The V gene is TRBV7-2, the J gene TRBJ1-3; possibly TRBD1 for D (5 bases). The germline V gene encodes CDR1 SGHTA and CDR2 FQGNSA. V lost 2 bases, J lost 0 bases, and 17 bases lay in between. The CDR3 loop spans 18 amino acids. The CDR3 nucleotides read TGTGCCAGCAGCTTATTCGGAATTGGGGCCAGCTCTGGAAACACCATATATTTT. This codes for CASSLFGIGASSGNTIYF.

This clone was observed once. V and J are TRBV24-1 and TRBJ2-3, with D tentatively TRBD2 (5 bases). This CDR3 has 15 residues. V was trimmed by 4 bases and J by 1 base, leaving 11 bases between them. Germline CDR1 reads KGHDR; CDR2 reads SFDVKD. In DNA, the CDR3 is TGTGCCACCAGTGAGTTTGTTAGCGGCACAGATACGCAGTATTTT. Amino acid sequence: CATSEFVSGTDTQYF.

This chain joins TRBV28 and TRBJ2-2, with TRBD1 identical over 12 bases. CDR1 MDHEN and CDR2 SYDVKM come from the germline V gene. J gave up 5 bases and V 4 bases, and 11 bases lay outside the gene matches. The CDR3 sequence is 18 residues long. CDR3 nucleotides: TGTGCCAGCAGTTCCTCGGGACAGGGGGCGCGGGGAACCGGGGAGCTGTTTTTT. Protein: CASSSSGQGARGTGELFF. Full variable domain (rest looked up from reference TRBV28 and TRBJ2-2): DVKVTQSSRYLVKRTGEKVFLECVQDMDHENMFWYRQDPGLGLRLIYFSYDVKMKEKGDIPEGYSVSREKKERFSLILESASTNQTSMYLCASSSSGQGARGTGELFFGEGSRLTVL.

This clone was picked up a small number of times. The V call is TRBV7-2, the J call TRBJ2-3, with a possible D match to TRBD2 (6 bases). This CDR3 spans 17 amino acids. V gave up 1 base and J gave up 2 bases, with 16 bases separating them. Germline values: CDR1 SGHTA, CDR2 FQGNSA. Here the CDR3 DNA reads TGTGCCAGCAGCTTAGTACCAGCGGGTTCCCTCACAGATACGCAGTATTTT. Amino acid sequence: CASSLVPAGSLTDTQYF. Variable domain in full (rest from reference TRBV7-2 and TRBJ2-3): GAGVSQSPSNKVTEKGKDVELRCDPISGHTALYWYRQSLGQGLEFLIYFQGNSAPDKSGLPSDRFSAERTGGSVSTLTIQRTQQEDSAVYLCASSLVPAGSLTDTQYFGPGTRLTVL.

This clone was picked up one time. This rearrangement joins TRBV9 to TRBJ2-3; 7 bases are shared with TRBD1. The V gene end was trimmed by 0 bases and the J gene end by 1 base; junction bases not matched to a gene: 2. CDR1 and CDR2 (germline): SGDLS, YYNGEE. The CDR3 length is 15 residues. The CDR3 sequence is CASSVDGQGTDTQYF. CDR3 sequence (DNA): TGTGCCAGCAGCGTAGACGGACAGGGCACAGATACGCAGTATTTT.

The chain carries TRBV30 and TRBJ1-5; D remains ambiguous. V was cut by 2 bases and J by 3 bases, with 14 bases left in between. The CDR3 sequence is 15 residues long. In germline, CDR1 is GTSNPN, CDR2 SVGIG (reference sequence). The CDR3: CAWSLGSTTNQPQHF. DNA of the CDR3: TGTGCCTGGAGTCTGGGCTCGACTACCAATCAGCCCCAGCATTTT.

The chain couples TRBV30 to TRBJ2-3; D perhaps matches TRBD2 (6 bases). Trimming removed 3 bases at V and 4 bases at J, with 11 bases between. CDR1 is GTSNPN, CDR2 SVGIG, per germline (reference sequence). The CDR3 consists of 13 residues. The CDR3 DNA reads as TGTGCCTGGAGCCGCGGGGTACCAGATACGCAGTATTTT. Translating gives CAWSRGVPDTQYF.

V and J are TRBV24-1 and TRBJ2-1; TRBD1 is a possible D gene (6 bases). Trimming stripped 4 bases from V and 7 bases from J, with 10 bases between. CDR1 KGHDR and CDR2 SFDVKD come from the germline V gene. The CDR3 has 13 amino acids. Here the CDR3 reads CATSEPGTNEQFF. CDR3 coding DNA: TGTGCCACCAGTGAACCCGGGACAAATGAGCAGTTCTTC.

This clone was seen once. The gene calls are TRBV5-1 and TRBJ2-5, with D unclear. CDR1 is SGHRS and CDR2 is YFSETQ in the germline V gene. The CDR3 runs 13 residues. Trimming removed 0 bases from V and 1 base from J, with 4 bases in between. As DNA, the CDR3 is TGCGCCAGCAGCTTGGCCCCCCAAGAGACCCAGTACTTC. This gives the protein CASSLAPQETQYF. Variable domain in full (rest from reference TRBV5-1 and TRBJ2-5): KAGVTQTPRYLIKTRGQQVTLSCSPISGHRSVSWYQQTPGQGLQFLFEYFSETQRNKGNFPGRFSGRQFSNSRSEMNVSTLELGDSALYLCASSLAPQETQYFGPGTRLLVL.

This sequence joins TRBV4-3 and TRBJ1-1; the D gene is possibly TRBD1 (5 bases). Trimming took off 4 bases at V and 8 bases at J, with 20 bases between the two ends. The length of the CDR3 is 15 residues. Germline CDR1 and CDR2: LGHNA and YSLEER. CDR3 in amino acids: CASSREIPGLSEAFF. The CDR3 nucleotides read TGCGCCAGCAGCCGAGAGATACCGGGACTTTCAGAAGCTTTCTTT.

The CDR3 DNA reads as TGCAGTGCTAGTCAGGGGATTAGCAATCAGCCCCAGCATTTT. Translating it yields CSASQGISNQPQHF. The chain uses TRBV20-1 and TRBJ1-5; weak D call: TRBD1 (6 bases). The CDR3 has 14 amino acids. Trimming removed 3 bases from V and 0 bases from J, with 9 bases in between. CDR1 and CDR2 (germline): DFQATT, SNEGSKA (reference sequence).

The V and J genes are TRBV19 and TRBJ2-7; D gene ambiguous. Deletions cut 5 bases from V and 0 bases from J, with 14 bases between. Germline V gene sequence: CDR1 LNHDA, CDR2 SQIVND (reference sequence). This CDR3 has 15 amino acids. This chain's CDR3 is CASSSGRFASYEQYF. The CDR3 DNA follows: TGTGCCAGTAGTTCGGGTCGTTTCGCCTCCTACGAGCAGTACTTC.

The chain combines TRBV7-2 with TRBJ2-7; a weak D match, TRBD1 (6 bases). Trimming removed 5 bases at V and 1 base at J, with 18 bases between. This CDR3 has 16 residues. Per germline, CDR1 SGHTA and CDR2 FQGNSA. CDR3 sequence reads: CASSPMPMGASYEQYF. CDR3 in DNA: TGTGCCAGCAGCCCCATGCCGATGGGGGCTTCCTACGAGCAGTACTTC.

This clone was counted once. The CDR3 loop is CASSQGESNQPQHF. The CDR3 region has the DNA TGTGCCAGCAGCCAAGGGGAAAGTAATCAGCCCCAGCATTTT. This sequence joins TRBV4-2 and TRBJ1-5; D is unresolved. CDR3 length: 14 amino acids. Trimming stripped 1 base from V and 4 bases from J, with 8 bases between. CDR1 and CDR2 from the germline V gene are LGHNA and YNFKEQ.

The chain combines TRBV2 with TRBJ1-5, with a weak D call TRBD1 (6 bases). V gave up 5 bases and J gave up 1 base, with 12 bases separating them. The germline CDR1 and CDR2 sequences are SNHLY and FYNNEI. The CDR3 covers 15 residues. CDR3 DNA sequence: TGTGCCAGCAGTTACAGGGACGGGAGCAATCAGCCCCAGCATTTT. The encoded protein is CASSYRDGSNQPQHF.

CDR3 DNA sequence: TGTGCCTGGAGTGTAACGCGGGGAGCCTACGAGCAGTACTTC. It codes for CAWSVTRGAYEQYF. The genes are TRBV30 and TRBJ2-7, with TRBD2 as a possible D gene (6 bases). The CDR3 contains 14 residues. Trimming took 0 bases from V and 2 from J, leaving 11 bases between them. CDR1 is GTSNPN and CDR2 is SVGIG in the germline V gene (reference sequence).

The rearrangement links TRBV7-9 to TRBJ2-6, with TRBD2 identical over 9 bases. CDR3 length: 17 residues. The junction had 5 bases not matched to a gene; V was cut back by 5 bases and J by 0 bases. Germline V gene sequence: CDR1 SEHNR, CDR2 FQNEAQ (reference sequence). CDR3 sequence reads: CASSLSGSRSGANVLTF. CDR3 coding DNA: TGTGCCAGCAGCCTTAGCGGGAGCCGCTCTGGGGCCAACGTCCTGACTTTC. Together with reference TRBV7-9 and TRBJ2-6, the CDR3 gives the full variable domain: DTGVSQNPRHKITKRGQNVTFRCDPISEHNRLYWYRQTLGQGPEFLTYFQNEAQLEKSRLLSDRFSAERPKGSFSTLEIQRTEQGDSAMYLCASSLSGSRSGANVLTFGAGSRLTVL.

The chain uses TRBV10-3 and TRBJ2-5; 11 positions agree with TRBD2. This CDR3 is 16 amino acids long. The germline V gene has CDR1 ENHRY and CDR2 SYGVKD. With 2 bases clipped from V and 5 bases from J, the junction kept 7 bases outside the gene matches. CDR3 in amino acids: CAISEGSGGVWETQYF. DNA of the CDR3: TGTGCCATCAGTGAGGGTAGCGGGGGGGTCTGGGAGACCCAGTACTTC.

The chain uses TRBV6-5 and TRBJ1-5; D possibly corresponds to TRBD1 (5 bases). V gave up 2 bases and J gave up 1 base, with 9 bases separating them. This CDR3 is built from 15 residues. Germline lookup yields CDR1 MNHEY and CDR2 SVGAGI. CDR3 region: CASSYGGGSNQPQHF. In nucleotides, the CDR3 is TGTGCCAGCAGTTACGGGGGAGGGAGCAATCAGCCCCAGCATTTT.

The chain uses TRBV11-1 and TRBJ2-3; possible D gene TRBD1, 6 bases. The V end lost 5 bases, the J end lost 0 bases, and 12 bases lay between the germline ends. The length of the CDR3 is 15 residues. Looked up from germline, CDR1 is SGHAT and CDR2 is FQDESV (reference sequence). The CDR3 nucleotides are TGTGCCAGCAGCCGGACAGTCCCTAGCACAGATACGCAGTATTTT. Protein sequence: CASSRTVPSTDTQYF.

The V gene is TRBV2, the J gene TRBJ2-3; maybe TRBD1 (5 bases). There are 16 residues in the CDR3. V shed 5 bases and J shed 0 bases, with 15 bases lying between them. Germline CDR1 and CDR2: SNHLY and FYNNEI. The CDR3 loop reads CASSQTIGASTDTQYF. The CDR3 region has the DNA TGTGCCAGCAGTCAGACCATTGGGGCTAGCACAGATACGCAGTATTTT.

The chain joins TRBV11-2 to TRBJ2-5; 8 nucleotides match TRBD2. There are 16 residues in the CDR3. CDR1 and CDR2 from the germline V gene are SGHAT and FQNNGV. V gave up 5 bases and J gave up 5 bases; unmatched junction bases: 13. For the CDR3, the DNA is TGTGCCAGCAGCCCCACCATGCCGGGACTAGGGGAGACCCAGTACTTC. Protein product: CASSPTMPGLGETQYF.

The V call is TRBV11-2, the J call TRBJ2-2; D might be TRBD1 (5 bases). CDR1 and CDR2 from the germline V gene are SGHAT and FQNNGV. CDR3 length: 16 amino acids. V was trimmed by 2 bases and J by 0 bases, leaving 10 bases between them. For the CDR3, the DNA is TGTGCCAGCAGCTTAAGGTGGACACCGAACACCGGGGAGCTGTTTTTT. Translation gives CASSLRWTPNTGELFF.

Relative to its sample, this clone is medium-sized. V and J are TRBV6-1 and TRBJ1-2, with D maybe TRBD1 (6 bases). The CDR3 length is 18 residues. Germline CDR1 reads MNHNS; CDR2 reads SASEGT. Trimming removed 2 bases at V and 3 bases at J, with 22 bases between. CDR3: CASSERPLRGAPDYGYTF. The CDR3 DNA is TGTGCCAGCAGTGAACGGCCCTTGCGGGGGGCCCCGGACTATGGCTACACCTTC.

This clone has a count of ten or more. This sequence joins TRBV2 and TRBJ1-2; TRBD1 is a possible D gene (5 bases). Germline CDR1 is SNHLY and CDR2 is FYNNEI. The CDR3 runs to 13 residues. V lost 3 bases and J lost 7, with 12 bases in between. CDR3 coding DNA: TGTGCCAGCAGTGATGGGCAGGGACCTGGCTACACCTTC. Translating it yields CASSDGQGPGYTF.

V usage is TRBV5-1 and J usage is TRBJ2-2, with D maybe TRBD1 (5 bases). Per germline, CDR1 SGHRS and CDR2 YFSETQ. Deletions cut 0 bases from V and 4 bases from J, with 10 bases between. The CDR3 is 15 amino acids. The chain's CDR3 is CASSLGQGGTGELFF. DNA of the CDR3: TGCGCCAGCAGCTTGGGTCAGGGCGGCACCGGGGAGCTGTTTTTT. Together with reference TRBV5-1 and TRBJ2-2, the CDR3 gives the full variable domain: KAGVTQTPRYLIKTRGQQVTLSCSPISGHRSVSWYQQTPGQGLQFLFEYFSETQRNKGNFPGRFSGRQFSNSRSEMNVSTLELGDSALYLCASSLGQGGTGELFFGEGSRLTVL.

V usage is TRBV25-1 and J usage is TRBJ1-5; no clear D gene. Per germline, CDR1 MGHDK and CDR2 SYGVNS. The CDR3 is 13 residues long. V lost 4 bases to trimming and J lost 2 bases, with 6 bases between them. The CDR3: CASSGGGNQPQHF. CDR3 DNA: TGTGCCAGCAGTGGGGGAGGCAATCAGCCCCAGCATTTT.